A single sample gave rise to the 16 T cell receptor beta chains below, sequenced in a study of cytomegalovirus exposure and HLA in healthy donors. With 60 Vbeta and 13 Jbeta primers, the PCR was carried out. The table came from immunoSEQ multiplex PCR; TCRdb's copy has only in-frame clones and leaves some out. Of approximately 110,000 clones listed, 65% to 75% are singletons. The specimen sequenced was PBMCs. Receptor source: a woman aged 45-60 years in good health and CMV-seropositive.

The chain's CDR3 is CASSPKAGTAGNTIYF. The CDR3 DNA follows: TGTGCCAGCAGCCCCAAGGCAGGGACAGCGGGAAACACCATATATTTT. This chain connects TRBV13 to TRBJ1-3, with TRBD1 matching over 7 bases. This CDR3 has 16 amino acids. The V segment lost 5 bases and the J segment 4 bases; nucleotides outside the gene matches: 11. CDR1 PRHDT and CDR2 FYEKMQ come from the germline V gene (reference sequence). The full variable domain, completed using reference TRBV13 and TRBJ1-3, is AAGVIQSPRHLIKEKRETATLKCYPIPRHDTVYWYQQGPGQDPQFLISFYEKMQSDKGSIPDRFSAQQFSDYHSELNMSSLELGDSALYFCASSPKAGTAGNTIYFGEGSWLTVV.

J is TRBJ2-6 and V is TRBV5-1; perhaps TRBD2 as D (5 bases). CDR1 is SGHRS and CDR2 is YFSETQ in the germline V gene. Between the trimmed V and J ends, which lost 5 bases and 1 base, there was a span of 13 bases. The CDR3 consists of 16 residues. The CDR3 spells CASRRTEKSGANVLTF. The DNA for the CDR3 is TGCGCCAGCAGACGGACTGAAAAGTCTGGGGCCAACGTCCTGACTTTC. The whole variable domain, remainder taken from reference TRBV5-1 and TRBJ2-6, is KAGVTQTPRYLIKTRGQQVTLSCSPISGHRSVSWYQQTPGQGLQFLFEYFSETQRNKGNFPGRFSGRQFSNSRSEMNVSTLELGDSALYLCASRRTEKSGANVLTFGAGSRLTVL.

In its sample, this clone was seen once. This chain joins TRBV5-8 and TRBJ1-5; TRBD1 matches 7 bases. From germline, CDR1 is SGHTS and CDR2 YDEGEE. This CDR3 is 15 amino acids long. Trimming cost V 1 base and J 3 bases; bases outside gene matches: 4. The CDR3, as DNA: TGTGCCAGCAGCTTGATACAGGGGAACAATCAGCCCCAGCATTTT. It specifies CASSLIQGNNQPQHF.

This clone has more than one count but fewer than ten. The chain uses TRBV6-5 and TRBJ1-5, with a weak D call TRBD1 (5 bases). The germline V gene has CDR1 MNHEY and CDR2 SVGAGI. Trimming took 0 bases from V and 6 from J, leaving 9 bases between them. The CDR3 has 14 residues. The CDR3 DNA reads TGTGCCAGCAGTTACTCGCGCGGGGCTCAGCCCCAGCATTTT. This encodes CASSYSRGAQPQHF.

V gene TRBV5-4 combines with J gene TRBJ2-3; the D gene is possibly TRBD2 (6 bases). Germline V lookup: CDR1 SGHNT, CDR2 YYREEE (reference sequence). V gave up 5 bases and J gave up 0 bases, with 10 bases separating them. The CDR3 extends over 14 amino acids. The CDR3 DNA reads as TGTGCCAGCAGAACCGGGACTAGCACAGATACGCAGTATTTT. Translation gives CASRTGTSTDTQYF.

The chain combines TRBV5-1 with TRBJ2-5, with D possibly being TRBD1 (6 bases). The J call may be in error: the DNA end matches TRBJ2-7 better. The CDR3 totals 15 residues. Germline CDR1 SGHRS, CDR2 YFSETQ. Written as DNA, the CDR3 is TGCGCCAGCAGCTTCCAGGGGACGGAAAACTACGAGCAGTACTTC. Amino acid sequence: CASSFQGTENYEQYF.

This clone was picked up a small number of times. The CDR3 spells CASTLPGRGGKETQYF. CDR3 nucleotide sequence: TGCGCCAGCACCCTGCCGGGGCGGGGGGGTAAGGAGACCCAGTACTTC. This chain links TRBV23-1 with TRBJ2-5, with 9 bases lining up with TRBD2. TRBV23-1 has ORF status, its function being uncertain. After removal of 7 bases from V and 5 bases from J, the junction contained 14 bases not matched to a gene. This CDR3 has 16 residues.

The chain combines TRBV5-6 with TRBJ2-7; D remains unclear. Germline V gives CDR1 SGHDT, CDR2 YYEEEE. The CDR3 length is 11 residues. V was clipped by 4 bases and J by 4 bases, with 6 bases between them. CDR3 DNA sequence: TGTGCCAGCAGCCAGGCTTACGAGCAGTACTTC. Amino acid sequence: CASSQAYEQYF. Full variable domain (outside the CDR3, taken from reference TRBV5-6 and TRBJ2-7): DAGVTQSPTHLIKTRGQQVTLRCSPKSGHDTVSWYQQALGQGPQFIFQYYEEEERQRGNFPDRFSGHQFPNYSSELNVNALLLGDSALYLCASSQAYEQYFGPGTRLTVT.

This clone occurred a few times. The genes are TRBV5-5 and TRBJ2-5; no firm D call. The J call may be mistaken, given a closer DNA end match to TRBJ2-7. The CDR3 length is 15 residues. The germline CDR1 and CDR2 sequences are SGHKS and YYEKEE (reference sequence). The CDR3: CASSLSPQPSYEQYF. The CDR3 nucleotides are TGTGCCAGCAGCTTGTCTCCCCAACCCTCCTACGAGCAGTACTTC.

This clone was observed a single time. The chain links TRBV6-5 to TRBJ1-6, with unresolved D. The CDR3 consists of 15 residues. The germline V gene encodes CDR1 MNHEY and CDR2 SVGAGI. Trimming pared 0 bases from V and 5 bases from J, leaving 8 bases between. DNA for the CDR3: TGTGCCAGCAGTTACTCCCCGGGGAATAATTCACCCCTCCACTTT. Translating gives CASSYSPGNNSPLHF.

This clone has just one count. The chain recombines TRBV5-1 with TRBJ2-5, with a weak D call TRBD2 (5 bases). V dropped 0 bases and J dropped 11 bases, with 17 bases sitting between them. Germline-derived CDR1 and CDR2 are SGHRS and YFSETQ. The CDR3 is made up of 14 amino acids. The CDR3: CASSLGEAVLEQYF. In nucleotides, the CDR3 is TGCGCCAGCAGCTTGGGGGAAGCGGTTTTGGAGCAGTACTTC.

The rearrangement links TRBV2 to TRBJ2-7; D is ambiguous. Trimming shortened V by 5 bases and J by 2 bases, and 13 bases separated the two germline ends. CDR1 SNHLY and CDR2 FYNNEI come from the germline V gene. The CDR3 is 14 amino acids. In DNA, the CDR3 is TGTGCCAGCAGTTTCGGCAGGCGACCCTACGAGCAGTACTTC. It translates to CASSFGRRPYEQYF. The whole variable domain, filled in from reference TRBV2 and TRBJ2-7, reads EPEVTQTPSHQVTQMGQEVILRCVPISNHLYFYWYRQILGQKVEFLVSFYNNEISEKSEIFDDQFSVERPDGSNFTLKIRSTKLEDSAMYFCASSFGRRPYEQYFGPGTRLTVT.

The chain carries TRBV9 and TRBJ2-4; TRBD2 matches 12 bases. The germline V gene encodes CDR1 SGDLS and CDR2 YYNGEE. The CDR3 consists of 20 residues. Losses at the gene ends were 0 bases for V and 2 bases for J; bases not matched to a gene: 12. CDR3 amino acids: CASSVAAQRLAGGSKNIQYF. The CDR3 bases are TGTGCCAGCAGCGTAGCCGCCCAACGGCTAGCGGGGGGGTCCAAAAACATTCAGTACTTC.

CDR3 DNA sequence: TGTGCCAGCAGCTTTATGAACACTGAAGCTTTCTTT. Its protein product is CASSFMNTEAFF. V gene TRBV7-8 combines with J gene TRBJ1-1; unclear D gene. This CDR3 is 12 amino acids long. Germline V lookup: CDR1 SGHVS, CDR2 FQNEAQ. Between the trimmed V and J ends, which lost 3 bases and 0 bases, there was a span of 2 bases.

This sequence joins TRBV6-5 and TRBJ1-2, with D perhaps TRBD1 (5 bases). V was shortened by 6 bases and J by 1 base, with 12 bases between the two germline ends. This CDR3 spans 14 amino acids. CDR1 MNHEY and CDR2 SVGAGI come from the germline V gene. As DNA, the CDR3 is TGTGCCAGCAGCCCCATCCAGGGTAACTATGGCTACACCTTC. Its protein product is CASSPIQGNYGYTF.

The chain links TRBV4-1 to TRBJ2-5; tentatively, D is TRBD2 (5 bases). Trimming took 3 bases from V and 1 from J, leaving 12 bases between them. Germline lookup yields CDR1 MGHRA and CDR2 YSYEKL. CDR3 length: 15 residues. The chain's CDR3 is CASSQYTGIQETQYF. CDR3 DNA: TGCGCCAGCAGCCAGTATACGGGGATCCAAGAGACCCAGTACTTC.